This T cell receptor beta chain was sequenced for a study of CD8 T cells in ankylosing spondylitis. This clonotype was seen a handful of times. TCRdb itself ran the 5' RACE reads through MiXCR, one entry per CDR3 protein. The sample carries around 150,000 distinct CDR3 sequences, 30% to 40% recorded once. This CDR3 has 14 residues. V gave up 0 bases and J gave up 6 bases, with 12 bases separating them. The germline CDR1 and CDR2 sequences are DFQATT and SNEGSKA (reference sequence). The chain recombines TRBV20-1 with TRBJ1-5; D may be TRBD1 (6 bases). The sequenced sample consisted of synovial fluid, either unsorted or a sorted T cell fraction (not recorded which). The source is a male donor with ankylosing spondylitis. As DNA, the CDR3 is TGCAGTGCTAGAGATCCCGGCAGGGGTCAGCCCCAGCATTTT. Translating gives CSARDPGRGQPQHF.